These 20 T cell receptor beta chains originate from one sample sequenced in a study of cytomegalovirus exposure and HLA in healthy donors. In the PCR, 60 Vbeta and 13 Jbeta primers were used. Clones were read by immunoSEQ multiplex PCR, and TCRdb kept only the in-frame ones, dropping some. The table lists around 170,000 clones, over 70% of them singletons. Sequenced sample: PBMCs. The receptors stem from a woman aged 18-35 years in good health and CMV-seronegative.

The chain carries TRBV6-1 and TRBJ1-4; TRBD1 might be the D (5 bases). Germline V gene data show CDR1 as MNHNS and CDR2 as SASEGT. The CDR3 has 13 residues. The V and J ends lost 5 bases and 10 bases respectively, with 14 bases between them. CDR3 in DNA: TGTGCCAGCAGTACGTCAGGGACTACAAAACTGTTTTTT. The encoded protein is CASSTSGTTKLFF.

V usage is TRBV7-3 and J usage is TRBJ2-1; TRBD2 matches at 8 bases. Germline lookup yields CDR1 SGHTA and CDR2 FQGTGA. J lost 10 bases, V lost 2 bases, and 4 bases had no gene match. The CDR3 totals 13 residues. The CDR3 nucleotides read TGTGCCAGCAGCTTAGCCACTAGCGGAGAGCAGTTCTTC. This encodes CASSLATSGEQFF. The variable domain in full, completed from reference TRBV7-3 and TRBJ2-1, reads GAGVSQTPSNKVTEKGKYVELRCDPISGHTALYWYRQSLGQGPEFLIYFQGTGAADDSGLPNDRFFAVRPEGSVSTLKIQRTERGDSAVYLCASSLATSGEQFFGPGTRLTVL.

The V call is TRBV28, the J call TRBJ1-3; 8 bases agree with TRBD1. This CDR3 contains 15 residues. Losses at the gene ends were 6 bases for V and 0 bases for J; bases not matched to a gene: 4. Germline CDR1 reads MDHEN; CDR2 reads SYDVKM. The CDR3 here is CASRAGGYSGNTIYF. The DNA of the CDR3 is TGTGCCAGCAGAGCAGGGGGCTACTCTGGAAACACCATATATTTT.

The rearrangement joins TRBV25-1 to TRBJ1-2; TRBD1 is a possible D gene (5 bases). CDR3 length: 16 residues. Looked up from germline, CDR1 is MGHDK and CDR2 is SYGVNS. V lost 2 bases, J lost 4 bases, and 17 bases lay in between. The CDR3, as DNA: TGTGCCAGCAGTGAAATGGGGTCGGGGGGGTTCTATGGCTACACCTTC. This gives the protein CASSEMGSGGFYGYTF.

The V and J genes are TRBV7-9 and TRBJ1-4, with unresolved D. This CDR3 contains 14 residues. Germline V gives CDR1 SEHNR, CDR2 FQNEAQ (reference sequence). Trimming left V 4 bases short and J 5 bases short, with 11 bases between. The CDR3 nucleotides read TGTGCCAGCAGCTCAACACGGGGAAATGAAAAACTGTTTTTT. It translates to CASSSTRGNEKLFF.

This sequence joins TRBV19 and TRBJ1-6; 7 bases line up with TRBD1. Per germline, CDR1 LNHDA and CDR2 SQIVND (reference sequence). The CDR3 has 13 amino acids. V gave up 8 bases and J gave up 8 bases; unmatched junction bases: 6. CDR3 region: CASWKGAYSPLHF. CDR3 DNA sequence: TGTGCCAGTTGGAAGGGGGCCTATTCACCCCTCCACTTT.

J is TRBJ1-5 and V is TRBV15; D possibly corresponds to TRBD1 (6 bases). The germline V and J ends were trimmed by 4 bases and 5 bases, with 9 bases remaining between them. The CDR3 spans 13 residues. Germline CDR1 LNHNV, CDR2 YYDKDF (reference sequence). CDR3 sequence (DNA): TGTGCCACCAGCAACAGGGCGGATCAGCCCCAGCATTTT. Amino acid sequence: CATSNRADQPQHF.

The rearrangement joins TRBV28 to TRBJ1-2, with TRBD1 matching 7 bases. The CDR3 extends over 13 amino acids. J was trimmed by 4 bases and V by 5 bases; bases with no gene match: 4. CDR1 is MDHEN and CDR2 is SYDVKM in the germline V gene. The CDR3 is CASSLDRVYGYTF. CDR3 in DNA: TGTGCCAGCAGTCTAGACAGGGTCTATGGCTACACCTTC.

The V and J genes are TRBV9 and TRBJ1-1, with 12 bases matching TRBD1. The V and J ends lost 4 bases and 12 bases, in that order; junction bases with no gene match: 10. The CDR3 loop spans 14 amino acids. Germline V gives CDR1 SGDLS, CDR2 YYNGEE. In DNA, the CDR3 is TGTGCCAGCAGCCCAGTCCCGGGACAGGGGGCAACTTTCTTT. This codes for CASSPVPGQGATFF.

The chain employs TRBV19 and TRBJ2-6; D unclear. Germline CDR1 LNHDA, CDR2 SQIVND (reference sequence). Trimming removed 5 bases from V and 2 bases from J, with 4 bases in between. CDR3 length equals 13 residues. For the CDR3, the DNA is TGTGCCAGTAGTCCTGCTGGGGCCAACGTCCTGACTTTC. This codes for CASSPAGANVLTF.

This clone was found once. The V gene is TRBV6-4, the J gene TRBJ2-5; 8 nucleotides align to TRBD2. This CDR3 has 14 amino acids. Trimming cost V 4 bases and J 9 bases; bases outside gene matches: 10. Germline V gene lookup returns CDR1 MRHNA and CDR2 SNTAGT. CDR3 bases: TGTGCCAGCAGTGTTTGGCCTAGCGGGTCCGCCCAGTACTTC. Protein product: CASSVWPSGSAQYF.

A word on this clone: A read error may account for a junction end that differs from germline. The V gene is TRBV5-1, the J gene TRBJ2-3, with D possibly TRBD2 on 5 matching bases. The CDR3 is 12 amino acids. Germline lookup yields CDR1 SGHRS and CDR2 YFSETQ. The CDR3 coding sequence is TGCGCCAGCAGCGAGGGCACCGATACGCAGTATTTT. This translates into CASSEGTDTQYF.

This clone appeared a few times. The chain carries TRBV7-8 and TRBJ2-5, with D unresolved. The V gene lost 2 bases and the J gene lost 0 bases, with 10 bases spanning the gap. Germline V gene lookup returns CDR1 SGHVS and CDR2 FQNEAQ. CDR3 length equals 15 residues. CDR3 region: CASSLTPLYQETQYF. DNA for the CDR3: TGTGCCAGCAGCTTAACCCCACTGTACCAAGAGACCCAGTACTTC.

This CDR3 is CASNQDSTYEQYF. The CDR3 DNA reads TGTGCCAGCAACCAAGACAGTACCTACGAGCAGTACTTC. The chain employs TRBV2 and TRBJ2-7; D might be TRBD1 (5 bases). The V and J ends lost 7 bases and 2 bases respectively, with 12 bases between them. There are 13 residues in the CDR3. Germline V gene data show CDR1 as SNHLY and CDR2 as FYNNEI.

The chain is built from TRBV5-1 and TRBJ2-1, with D unresolved. Germline CDR1 SGHRS, CDR2 YFSETQ. The CDR3 runs 14 residues. The V and J ends lost 0 bases and 5 bases respectively, with 9 bases between them. The CDR3 here is CASSLEGGDNEQFF. The CDR3 nucleotides are TGCGCCAGCAGCTTGGAAGGCGGTGACAATGAGCAGTTCTTC.

V usage is TRBV6-5 and J usage is TRBJ1-6; D remains ambiguous. The CDR3 runs 12 residues. CDR1 is MNHEY, CDR2 SVGAGI, per germline. V gave up 8 bases and J gave up 9 bases, with 11 bases separating them. CDR3 region: CASSGGSSPLHF. Here the CDR3 DNA reads TGTGCCAGCTCAGGAGGCTCTTCACCCCTCCACTTT.

The V call is TRBV2, the J call TRBJ1-1; D perhaps matches TRBD1 (6 bases). Germline V gene lookup returns CDR1 SNHLY and CDR2 FYNNEI. The CDR3 length is 15 residues. Deletions cut 7 bases from V and 1 base from J, with 16 bases between. In DNA, the CDR3 is TGTGCCAGCATTTGGGGACATTCAACGAACACTGAAGCTTTCTTT. Its protein product is CASIWGHSTNTEAFF.

The chain carries TRBV11-2 and TRBJ2-1, with D tentatively TRBD2 (5 bases). V was trimmed by 0 bases and J by 6 bases, leaving 6 bases between them. CDR1 is SGHAT, CDR2 FQNNGV, per germline. The CDR3 extends over 13 amino acids. CDR3: CASSLDRGNEQFF. The CDR3 region has the DNA TGTGCCAGCAGCTTAGATCGGGGCAATGAGCAGTTCTTC.

The CDR3 protein is CASSVYRGLAKNIQYF. The CDR3 region has the DNA TGCGCCAGCAGCGTCTACAGGGGCCTAGCCAAAAACATTCAGTACTTC. The chain couples TRBV10-1 to TRBJ2-4; 7 positions agree with TRBD1. Germline CDR1 reads WNHNN; CDR2 reads SYGVQD (reference sequence). The length of the CDR3 is 16 residues. The junction had 8 bases not matched to a gene; V was cut back by 6 bases and J by 0 bases.

The chain carries TRBV6-5 and TRBJ2-1; maybe TRBD1 (7 bases). CDR1 MNHEY and CDR2 SVGAGI come from the germline V gene. The V end was cut by 2 bases, the J end by 3 bases, with 14 bases between. This CDR3 has 16 amino acids. The CDR3 DNA sequence: TGTGCCAGCAGTTACGCGCAGGGGGACTTCTACAATGAGCAGTTCTTC. Translation: CASSYAQGDFYNEQFF.